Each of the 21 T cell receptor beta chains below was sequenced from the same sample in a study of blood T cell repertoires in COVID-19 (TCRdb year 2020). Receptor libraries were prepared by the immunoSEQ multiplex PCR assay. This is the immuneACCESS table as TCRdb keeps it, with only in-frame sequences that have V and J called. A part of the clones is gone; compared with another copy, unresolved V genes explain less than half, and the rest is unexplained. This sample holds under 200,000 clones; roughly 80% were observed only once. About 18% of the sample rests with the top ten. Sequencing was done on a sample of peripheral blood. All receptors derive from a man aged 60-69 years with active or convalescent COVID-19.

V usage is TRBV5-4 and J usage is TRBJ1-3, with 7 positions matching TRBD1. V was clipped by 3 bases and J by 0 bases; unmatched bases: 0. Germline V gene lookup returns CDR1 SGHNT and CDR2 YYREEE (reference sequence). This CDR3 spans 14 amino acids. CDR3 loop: CASSYRGSGNTIYF. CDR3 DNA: TGTGCCAGCAGCTACAGGGGCTCTGGAAACACCATATATTTT. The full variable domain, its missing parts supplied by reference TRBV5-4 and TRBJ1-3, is ETGVTQSPTHLIKTRGQQVTLRCSSQSGHNTVSWYQQALGQGPQFIFQYYREEENGRGNFPPRFSGLQFPNYSSELNVNALELDDSALYLCASSYRGSGNTIYFGEGSWLTVV.

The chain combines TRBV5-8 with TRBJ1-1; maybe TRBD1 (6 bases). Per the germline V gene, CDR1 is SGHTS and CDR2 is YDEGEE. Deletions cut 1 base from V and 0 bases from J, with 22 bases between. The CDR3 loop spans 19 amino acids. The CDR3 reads CASSLSLGPRGRVNTEAFF. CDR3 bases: TGTGCCAGCAGCTTGTCCCTTGGACCCAGGGGTCGAGTGAACACTGAAGCTTTCTTT. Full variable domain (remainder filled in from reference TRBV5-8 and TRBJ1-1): EAGVTQSPTHLIKTRGQQATLRCSPISGHTSVYWYQQALGLGLQFLLWYDEGEERNRGNFPPRFSGRQFPNYSSELNVNALELEDSALYLCASSLSLGPRGRVNTEAFFGQGTRLTVV.

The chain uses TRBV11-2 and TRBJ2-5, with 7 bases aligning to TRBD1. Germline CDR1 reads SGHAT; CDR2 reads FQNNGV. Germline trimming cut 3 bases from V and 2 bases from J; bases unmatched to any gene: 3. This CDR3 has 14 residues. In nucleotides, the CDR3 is TGTGCCAGCAGCTTGGGACAGTTACAAGAGACCCAGTACTTC. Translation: CASSLGQLQETQYF.

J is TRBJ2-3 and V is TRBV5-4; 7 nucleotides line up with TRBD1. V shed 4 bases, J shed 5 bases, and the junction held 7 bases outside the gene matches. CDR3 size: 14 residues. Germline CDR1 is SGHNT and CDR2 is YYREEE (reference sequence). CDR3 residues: CASSTPGQLDTQYF. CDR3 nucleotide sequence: TGTGCCAGCAGCACACCGGGACAGTTAGATACGCAGTATTTT.

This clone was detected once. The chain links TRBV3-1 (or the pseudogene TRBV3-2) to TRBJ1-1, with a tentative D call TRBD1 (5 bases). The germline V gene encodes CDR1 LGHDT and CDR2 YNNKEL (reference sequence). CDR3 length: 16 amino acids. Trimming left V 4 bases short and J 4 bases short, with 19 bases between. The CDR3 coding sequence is TGTGCCAGCAGCCTCCGGAGCGGGAGGGGCGGCACTGAAGCTTTCTTT. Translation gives CASSLRSGRGGTEAFF.

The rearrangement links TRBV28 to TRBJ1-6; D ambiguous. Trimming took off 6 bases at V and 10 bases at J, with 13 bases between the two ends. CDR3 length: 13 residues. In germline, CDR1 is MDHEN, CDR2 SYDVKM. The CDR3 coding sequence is TGTGCCAGCAGCCGGAGGAGGGTCTCACCCCTCCACTTT. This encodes CASSRRRVSPLHF. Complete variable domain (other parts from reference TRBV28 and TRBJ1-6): DVKVTQSSRYLVKRTGEKVFLECVQDMDHENMFWYRQDPGLGLRLIYFSYDVKMKEKGDIPEGYSVSREKKERFSLILESASTNQTSMYLCASSRRRVSPLHFGNGTRLTVT.

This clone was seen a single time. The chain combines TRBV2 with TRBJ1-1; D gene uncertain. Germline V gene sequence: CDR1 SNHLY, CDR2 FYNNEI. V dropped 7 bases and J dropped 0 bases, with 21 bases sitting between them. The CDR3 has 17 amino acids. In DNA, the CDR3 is TGTGCCAGCACTCTAGAGGGCAGGAGATACTTGAACACTGAAGCTTTCTTT. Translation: CASTLEGRRYLNTEAFF. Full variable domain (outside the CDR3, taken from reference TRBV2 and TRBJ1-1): EPEVTQTPSHQVTQMGQEVILRCVPISNHLYFYWYRQILGQKVEFLVSFYNNEISEKSEIFDDQFSVERPDGSNFTLKIRSTKLEDSAMYFCASTLEGRRYLNTEAFFGQGTRLTVV.

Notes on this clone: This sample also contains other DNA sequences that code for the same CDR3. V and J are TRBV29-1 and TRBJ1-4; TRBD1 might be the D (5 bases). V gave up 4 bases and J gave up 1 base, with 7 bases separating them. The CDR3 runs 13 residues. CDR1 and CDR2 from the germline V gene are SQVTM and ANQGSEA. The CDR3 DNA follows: TGCAGCGTTGGCGGGGGAACTAATGAAAAACTGTTTTTT. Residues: CSVGGGTNEKLFF.

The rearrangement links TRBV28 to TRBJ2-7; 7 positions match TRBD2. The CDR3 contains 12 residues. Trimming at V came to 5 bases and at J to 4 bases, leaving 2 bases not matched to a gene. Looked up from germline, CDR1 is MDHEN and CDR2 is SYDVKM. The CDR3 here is CASSLSGYEQYF. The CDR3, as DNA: TGTGCCAGCAGTCTTAGCGGGTACGAGCAGTACTTC.

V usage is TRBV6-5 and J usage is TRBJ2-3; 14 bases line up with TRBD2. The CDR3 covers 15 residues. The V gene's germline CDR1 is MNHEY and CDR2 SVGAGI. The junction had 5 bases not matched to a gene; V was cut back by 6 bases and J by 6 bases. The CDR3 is CASSKTSGRGDTQYF. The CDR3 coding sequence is TGTGCCAGCAGCAAGACTAGCGGGAGGGGGGATACGCAGTATTTT.

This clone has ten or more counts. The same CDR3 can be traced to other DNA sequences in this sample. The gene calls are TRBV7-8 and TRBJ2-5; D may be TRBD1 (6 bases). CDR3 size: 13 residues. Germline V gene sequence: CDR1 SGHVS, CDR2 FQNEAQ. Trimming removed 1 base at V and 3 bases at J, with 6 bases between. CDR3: CASSLGQEETQYF. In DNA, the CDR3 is TGTGCCAGCAGCTTAGGACAGGAAGAGACCCAGTACTTC. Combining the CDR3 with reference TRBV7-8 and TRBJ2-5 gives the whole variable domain GAGVSQSPRYKVAKRGQDVALRCDPISGHVSLFWYQQALGQGPEFLTYFQNEAQLDKSGLPSDRFFAERPEGSVSTLKIQRTQQEDSAVYLCASSLGQEETQYFGPGTRLLVL.

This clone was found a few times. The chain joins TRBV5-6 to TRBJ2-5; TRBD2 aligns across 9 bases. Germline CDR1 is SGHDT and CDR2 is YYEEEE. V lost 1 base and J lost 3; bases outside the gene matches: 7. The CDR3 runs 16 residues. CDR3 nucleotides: TGTGCCAGCAGCTTGCGCCGGACTAGCGCCAAAGAGACCCAGTACTTC. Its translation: CASSLRRTSAKETQYF.

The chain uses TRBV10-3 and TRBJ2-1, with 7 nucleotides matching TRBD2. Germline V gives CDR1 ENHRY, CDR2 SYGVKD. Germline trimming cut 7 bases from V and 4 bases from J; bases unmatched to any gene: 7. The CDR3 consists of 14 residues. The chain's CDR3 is CAIKFGGGYNEQFF. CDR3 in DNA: TGTGCCATCAAATTTGGCGGGGGATACAATGAGCAGTTCTTC.

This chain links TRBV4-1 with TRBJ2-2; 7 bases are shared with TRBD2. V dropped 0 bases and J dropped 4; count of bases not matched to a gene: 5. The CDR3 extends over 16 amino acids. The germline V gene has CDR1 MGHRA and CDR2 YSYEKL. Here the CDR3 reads CASSQEGSGGTGELFF. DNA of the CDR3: TGCGCCAGCAGCCAAGAAGGATCGGGGGGCACCGGGGAGCTGTTTTTT.

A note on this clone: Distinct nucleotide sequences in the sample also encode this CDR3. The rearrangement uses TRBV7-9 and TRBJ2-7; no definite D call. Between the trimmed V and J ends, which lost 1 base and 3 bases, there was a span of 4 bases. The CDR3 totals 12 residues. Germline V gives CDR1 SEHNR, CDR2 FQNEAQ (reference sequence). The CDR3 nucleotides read TGTGCCAGCAGCTTAGGCAGCTACGAGCAGTACTTC. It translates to CASSLGSYEQYF.

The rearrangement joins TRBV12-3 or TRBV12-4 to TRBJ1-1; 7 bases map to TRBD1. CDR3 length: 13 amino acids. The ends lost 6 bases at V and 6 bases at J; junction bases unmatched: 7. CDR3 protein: CASSQQGPSEAFF. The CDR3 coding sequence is TGTGCCAGCAGCCAACAGGGGCCTTCTGAAGCTTTCTTT.

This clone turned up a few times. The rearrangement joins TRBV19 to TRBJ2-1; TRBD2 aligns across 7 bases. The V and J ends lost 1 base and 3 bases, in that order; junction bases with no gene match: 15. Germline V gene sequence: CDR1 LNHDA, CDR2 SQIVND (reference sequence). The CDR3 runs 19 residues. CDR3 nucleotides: TGTGCCAGTAGTATAGTGTCTCCGACTAGCCGCTTACACTACAATGAGCAGTTCTTC. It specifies CASSIVSPTSRLHYNEQFF.

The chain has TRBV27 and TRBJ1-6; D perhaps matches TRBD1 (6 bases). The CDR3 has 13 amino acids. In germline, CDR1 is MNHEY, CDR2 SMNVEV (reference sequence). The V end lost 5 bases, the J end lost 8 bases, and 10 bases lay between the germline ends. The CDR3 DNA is TGTGCCAGCAGTAGAGGGGGAGATTCACCCCTCCACTTT. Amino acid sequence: CASSRGGDSPLHF.

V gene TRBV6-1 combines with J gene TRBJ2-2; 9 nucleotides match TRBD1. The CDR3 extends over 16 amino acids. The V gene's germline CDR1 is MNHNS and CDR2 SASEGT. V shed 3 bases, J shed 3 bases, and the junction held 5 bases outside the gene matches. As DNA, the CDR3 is TGTGCCAGCAGTGAGGGACAGGGCTCGGACACCGGGGAGCTGTTTTTT. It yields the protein CASSEGQGSDTGELFF.

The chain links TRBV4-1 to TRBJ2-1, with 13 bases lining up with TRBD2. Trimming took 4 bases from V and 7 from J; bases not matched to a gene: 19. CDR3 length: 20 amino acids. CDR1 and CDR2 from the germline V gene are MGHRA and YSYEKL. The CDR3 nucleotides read TGCGCCAGCAGCCCTCATGGGACTAGCGGGACACGTTTGGGGGGAAATGAGCAGTTCTTC. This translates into CASSPHGTSGTRLGGNEQFF.

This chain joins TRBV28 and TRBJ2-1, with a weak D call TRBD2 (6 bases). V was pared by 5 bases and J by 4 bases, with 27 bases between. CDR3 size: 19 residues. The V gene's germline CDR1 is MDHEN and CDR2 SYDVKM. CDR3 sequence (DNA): TGTGCCAGCAGTCCATTGACGGTTAGGTGGGAGGCGGTATACAATGAGCAGTTCTTC. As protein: CASSPLTVRWEAVYNEQFF.